This T cell receptor beta chain originates from a study of cytomegalovirus exposure and HLA in healthy donors. V trimming: 0 bases; J trimming: 5 bases; junction bases outside the gene matches: 5. Germline CDR1 reads ENHRY; CDR2 reads SYGVKD. The CDR3 is 16 amino acids. This PCR relied on a set of 60 Vbeta primers and 13 Jbeta primers. Sequenced by immunoSEQ multiplex PCR; TCRdb stores in-frame clones only, minus some. The sample lists roughly 200,000 clones; approximately 80% were seen once. This clonotype was obtained from a woman aged 18-29 years in good health and CMV-seronegative. The sample taken for sequencing was PBMCs. J is TRBJ2-1 and V is TRBV10-3, with 9 bases that match TRBD1. The CDR3 here is CAISESTGQGNNEQFF. The CDR3 DNA follows: TGTGCCATCAGTGAGTCGACAGGACAGGGGAACAATGAGCAGTTCTTC.